Listed here are 14 T cell receptor beta chains from one sample, sequenced in a study of technical replicates of blood from a handful of donors. Using immunoSEQ multiplex PCR, the repertoire was profiled, and TCRdb retains in-frame clones only, with some absent. The sample includes 45,000 to 50,000 clones, around nine tenths of them seen just once. Sequenced sample: PBMCs. Receptors were obtained from a human donor in good health. Some clones in this sample may be carry-over from other donors' samples.

The rearrangement uses TRBV10-3 and TRBJ2-3; the match to TRBD2 covers 12 bases. V was pared by 2 bases and J by 3 bases, with 6 bases of the junction left unmatched. Germline CDR1 is ENHRY and CDR2 is SYGVKD. CDR3 length: 17 residues. Here the CDR3 DNA reads TGTGCCATCAGTGAGACCTCGACTAGCGGGAGAACAGATACGCAGTATTTT. This gives the protein CAISETSTSGRTDTQYF.

A few counts support this clone. The CDR3 bases are TGTGCCAGCAGAGGGACTAGCATGGAGACCCAGTACTTC. Residues: CASRGTSMETQYF. The chain links TRBV7-2 to TRBJ2-5; the match to TRBD2 covers 9 bases. Germline V gives CDR1 SGHTA, CDR2 FQGNSA. V shed 6 bases and J 5 bases; nucleotides not matched to a gene: 4. This CDR3 is built from 13 residues.

The genes are TRBV7-9 and TRBJ1-6; 11 nucleotides align to TRBD1. The CDR3 consists of 14 residues. Germline V gene lookup returns CDR1 SEHNR and CDR2 FQNEAQ (reference sequence). Germline trimming cut 4 bases from V and 9 bases from J; bases unmatched to any gene: 2. This CDR3 reads CASSSGTGGSPLHF. For the CDR3, the DNA is TGTGCCAGCAGCTCCGGGACAGGGGGTTCACCCCTCCACTTT.

The rearrangement uses TRBV6-5 and TRBJ2-7; D gene uncertain. This CDR3 comprises 13 residues. V lost 6 bases to trimming and J lost 12 bases, with 21 bases between them. Germline loops: CDR1 MNHEY, CDR2 SVGAGI. The CDR3 is CASRTPSSPRVYF. CDR3 coding DNA: TGTGCCAGCAGGACCCCATCTAGTCCCCGTGTGTACTTC.

This clone was seen only once. The genes are TRBV5-1 and TRBJ2-1; 10 bases match TRBD1. Germline V CDR1 and CDR2: SGHRS, YFSETQ. The J segment lost 4 bases and the V segment lost 3 bases, leaving 1 base of the junction unmatched. The length of the CDR3 is 14 residues. DNA for the CDR3: TGCGCCAGCAGCTCGGGACAGGGGTACAATGAGCAGTTCTTC. Its protein is CASSSGQGYNEQFF.

The chain has TRBV4-2 and TRBJ1-2; D is possibly TRBD1 (5 bases). Germline loops: CDR1 LGHNA, CDR2 YNFKEQ. The CDR3 covers 16 residues. V was trimmed by 4 bases and J by 3 bases, leaving 18 bases between them. CDR3 sequence: CASSRDRRGAYYGYTF. The CDR3 DNA sequence: TGTGCCAGCAGCCGCGATAGAAGGGGCGCGTACTATGGCTACACCTTC.

V gene TRBV6-1 combines with J gene TRBJ1-6, with TRBD1 matching 7 bases. The CDR3 has 16 amino acids. The V segment lost 1 base and the J segment 5 bases; nucleotides outside the gene matches: 5. Germline-derived CDR1 and CDR2 are MNHNS and SASEGT. This chain's CDR3 is CASSEVPTGNNSPLHF. CDR3 in DNA: TGTGCCAGCAGTGAAGTCCCGACAGGGAATAATTCACCCCTCCACTTT.

The CDR3 here is CASSQAAGQGNSPLHF. The CDR3, as DNA: TGTGCCAGCAGCCAAGCCGCGGGACAGGGCAATTCACCCCTCCACTTT. V gene TRBV4-2 combines with J gene TRBJ1-6, with 9 bases that match TRBD1. The CDR3 runs to 16 residues. Germline CDR1 and CDR2: LGHNA and YNFKEQ. The junction had 5 bases not matched to a gene; V was cut back by 1 base and J by 7 bases.

The J gene is TRBJ2-7, the V gene TRBV5-1; D perhaps matches TRBD2 (5 bases). The V gene's germline CDR1 is SGHRS and CDR2 YFSETQ. Trimming shortened V by 2 bases and J by 2 bases, and 8 bases separated the two germline ends. The CDR3 is 13 residues long. CDR3 coding DNA: TGCGCCAGCAGCTTTAGCGAACCCTACGAGCAGTACTTC. This encodes CASSFSEPYEQYF.

This clone was recorded only once. This chain links TRBV29-1 with TRBJ2-1; 10 positions agree with TRBD2. CDR1 and CDR2 (germline): SQVTM, ANQGSEA. The CDR3 has 13 amino acids. The V and J ends lost 4 bases and 8 bases, in that order; junction bases with no gene match: 5. In DNA form, the CDR3 reads TGCAGCGTTGCCGGGACTAGCGTCTATGAGCAGTTCTTC. Protein: CSVAGTSVYEQFF.

This clone was detected only once. The chain carries TRBV27 and TRBJ2-1; TRBD2 aligns across 14 bases. The CDR3 covers 16 residues. The trim removed 3 bases at V and 6 bases at J, leaving 4 bases unmatched. Germline values: CDR1 MNHEY, CDR2 SMNVEV (reference sequence). As DNA, the CDR3 is TGTGCCAGCAGTTTTCTGACTAGCGGGGGGGCCAATGAGCAGTTCTTC. Translating gives CASSFLTSGGANEQFF.

The chain combines TRBV6-6 with TRBJ1-5, with 7 bases identical to TRBD1. Trimming at V came to 4 bases and at J to 6 bases, leaving 6 bases not matched to a gene. This CDR3 is 14 amino acids long. From germline, CDR1 is MNHNY and CDR2 SVGAGI (reference sequence). The CDR3 region has the DNA TGTGCCAGCAGTTTCACAGGGGCCACTCAGCCCCAGCATTTT. This encodes CASSFTGATQPQHF.

The chain links TRBV6-5 to TRBJ1-2, with 10 bases that match TRBD1. V trimming: 2 bases; J trimming: 7 bases; junction bases outside the gene matches: 4. Germline V gene data show CDR1 as MNHEY and CDR2 as SVGAGI. This CDR3 has 14 amino acids. CDR3 sequence: CASSYETGGFGYTF. The CDR3 bases are TGTGCCAGCAGTTACGAGACAGGGGGCTTTGGCTACACCTTC.

The rearrangement links TRBV7-2 to TRBJ2-5; 10 bases map to TRBD1. CDR1 SGHTA and CDR2 FQGNSA come from the germline V gene. The trim removed 5 bases at V and 0 bases at J, leaving 3 bases unmatched. This CDR3 is built from 15 residues. The CDR3: CASSRGQGYQETQYF. For the CDR3, the DNA is TGTGCCAGCAGCAGGGGACAGGGGTACCAAGAGACCCAGTACTTC.